This T cell receptor (beta chain) was recorded in a study of cytomegalovirus exposure and HLA in healthy donors. Study summary: T cells numbering approximately 170 million yielded more than 100 million unique TCR beta sequences in an earlier analysis.

Note on this clone: What it binds is unknown.

Study conclusions and caveats: Using the classifier, cytomegalovirus status was reportedly diagnosed with high specificity and sensitivity. When analyzed later, the rates of TCR association showed variation by HLA locus, with DRB1 the most and HLA-C the fewest.

V gave up 6 bases and J gave up 6 bases, with 21 bases separating them. Germline-derived CDR1 and CDR2 are SNHLY and FYNNEI. The CDR3 extends over 15 amino acids. Amplification used 60 Vbeta primers and 13 Jbeta primers. Sequencing was performed with immunoSEQ multiplex PCR; in TCRdb, only in-frame clones are kept and a portion is missing. The data contain approximately 100,000 clones, around 80% of them singletons. The specimen was PBMCs. This chain connects TRBV2 to TRBJ2-7; TRBD2 might be the D (5 bases). The sequence was obtained from a male donor in good health and CMV-seropositive. The CDR3 DNA follows: TGTGCCAGCAGACCTATAGTTGGGAGATTAAGCGAGCAGTACTTC. Translation: CASRPIVGRLSEQYF.